The clone carrying this TCR beta chain was detected only a few times. TCRdb redid the calling of the RACE reads with MiXCR, one entry per CDR3 protein. The sample records fewer than 150,000 distinct CDR3 sequences, roughly 10% being singletons. This record belongs to a study of human T cells and chemical hapten exposure. Specified time point: patch test 2, 6 weeks after DPC sensitization. Treatment defined: therapeutic diphenylcyclopropenone sensitization with weekly scalp DPC. This CDR3 has 16 residues. Germline assignment: CDR1 SGHKS and CDR2 YYEKEE (reference sequence). The ends lost 4 bases at V and 2 bases at J; junction bases unmatched: 6.

Sequenced here: whole blood, sampled in connection with sensitization to the hapten diphenylcyclopropenone (DPC). This clonotype was obtained from a woman between 45 and 65 years old with alopecia areata. Some clones in this sample may be carry-over from other donors' samples. The chain is built from TRBV5-5 and TRBJ2-7; the match to TRBD2 covers 13 bases. This CDR3 is CASSARLAGGPYEQYF. CDR3 sequence (DNA): TGTGCCAGCAGCGCCCGACTAGCGGGAGGCCCCTACGAGCAGTACTTC.